The TCR beta chain under discussion was sequenced for a study of blood T cell repertoires in COVID-19 (dated by TCRdb to the early 2020s). Some background on the complete study: Samples from collaborators originated in the United States, Italy and Spain and spanned both the acute and convalescent phases of COVID-19. The prospective study material was composed of cDNA or gDNA derived from T cells, B-cell-depleted T cells, or PBMCs. Samples were obtained from the ongoing ImmuneRACE study (first 160 participants) and from 1,000 to 1,500 subjects provided by 6 global collaborators. Where available, HLA class I and class II types were taken from metadata supplied by the sample provider and were not determined by assay-based typing. The dataset comprised deeply sampled blood TCRbeta repertoires from subjects exposed to, actively infected with, or recovered from COVID-19. A de-identified subject ID, COVID-19 status, age in years and sex were almost always included in the sample metadata. The repertoires were made available in a free public database intended to serve as a resource for research on the immune response to SARS-CoV-2.

Results the study describes overall, beyond this receptor: Clinical and demographic metadata were provided uncurated, with the amount varying by source and participant.

TCRbeta CDR3 regions were amplified from genomic DNA using the immunoSEQ Assay, a bias-controlled multiplex PCR. Concerning the study's data processing: The number of nucleated cells in each sample was estimated from the amplification of reference gene primers within the assay. To quantify the absolute abundance of each unique TCRbeta CDR3 rearrangement, sequence reads were collapsed and filtered. For each sample, productive Simpson clonality was calculated as the square root of Simpson's diversity index across productive rearrangements. Imported from immuneACCESS, the table was reduced by TCRdb to in-frame sequences with V and J called. These copies leave out some clones; in studies compared against another copy, an unresolved V gene accounts for under half, and the cause of the remainder is not known. Clonal size and the V and J genes are those of that table, whereas D and trimming came from the DNA. The sample data list approximately 220,000 clones, and 65% to 90% of these were observed just once. About 4.4% of the sample belongs to the ten largest clones.

Each collaborating institution followed its own protocols to collect whole blood in K2EDTA tubes. For TCRbeta analysis, collaborators shipped samples as frozen whole blood, isolated PBMCs, or DNA extracted from either of those sample types. CDR1 is given as SGHRS and CDR2 as YFSETQ, both from the germline V gene. The CDR3 numbers 14 residues from cysteine through phenylalanine. The retained sequence is limited to the CDR3, 42 bases, with the frame set at the first base. V sheds 0 bases and J sheds 6 bases, leaving 7 bases between their ends. On this clone itself: Its antigen specificity is not known. No base-level quality is on record; no much larger clone is a single base apart.

Input material: peripheral blood. The TCR originated in a woman aged 65 to 85 with acute or convalescent COVID-19. The sequence is built from TRBV5-1 and TRBJ2-6; the D segment could be TRBD1, given 5 matching bases. CDR3 loop: CASSLVRVANVLTF. At the DNA level, the sequence is TGCGCCAGCAGCTTGGTCAGGGTGGCCAACGTCCTGACTTTC. This CDR3, with the reference TRBV5-1 and TRBJ2-6 proteins standing in past its ends, gives the full variable domain KAGVTQTPRYLIKTRGQQVTLSCSPISGHRSVSWYQQTPGQGLQFLFEYFSETQRNKGNFPGRFSGRQFSNSRSEMNVSTLELGDSALYLCASSLVRVANVLTFGAGSRLTVL.